This TCR beta chain derives from a study of human T cells and chemical hapten exposure (dated by TCRdb to the early 2020s). With respect to the entire study: For sensitization, 2% DPC in acetone was applied to a roughly 2 cm by roughly 2 cm area of upper inner arm skin. The patient cohort, mostly female, included alopecia areata with under or over 50% scalp involvement, alopecia totalis and alopecia universalis. The study tracked peripheral blood TCR repertoire changes in vivo during primary and secondary sensitization to the hapten diphenylcyclopropenone (DPC) in alopecia patients. The libraries were sequenced as a pool, and the TCR yield per sample differed mostly because of small variations in library volumes within the pool. About 30 alopecia patients provided blood for TCR sequencing at one to four time points (pre-sensitization, 2, 6 and 24 weeks). Throughout the study period of 20 to 30 weeks, patients also received therapeutic DPC doses to the scalp every week. Blood samples were taken from patients before sensitization (week 0) and at 2, 6 and about 24 weeks after DPC sensitization. Patch tests used Finn chambers with 0.01% DPC on the upper back, scored after 6 days by International Contact Dermatitis Research Group standards.

Taken with the paper, the label for time point translates to: patch test 1, 2 weeks after DPC sensitization. Per the publication, the treatment or condition label means: therapeutic diphenylcyclopropenone sensitization with weekly scalp DPC. At every patch-test visit, the blood draw took place before the patch test was put on. Patients were eligible if aged 18 to 70, diagnosed with alopecia and judged suitable for DPC therapy, and pregnant patients were excluded. Total RNA was extracted from unfractionated whole blood collected in Tempus Blood RNA tubes. The library was prepared using RACE. TCRdb records NextSeq 500 as the sequencer. Library preparation attached unique molecular identifiers to individual cDNA molecules for quantitative, reproducible TCR counting. From each blood RNA sample, both TCR alpha and TCR beta chains were sequenced. Processing in the source paper ran as follows. A median of around 96,000 TCRs per sample was observed, with a range of about 23,224 to 750,000. The Decombinator software suite was used to annotate V, J and CDR3 in the TCR reads. Every sample was subsampled to the same number of TCRs (28,000) for the PS versus PT1 abundance plots. Expanded TCRs were defined as absent before sensitization and observed at least eight times at the 2-week time point. Using fastp trimming at Q25 and MiXCR clonotype assembly, TCRdb reanalyzed the public sequencing data and kept in-frame beta chains. Each entry merges the rows of one CDR3 protein and shows their most common DNA and genes. TCRdb's processing, not the study's, gives the V and J calls here. This sample has nearly 350,000 distinct CDR3 sequences in its table, and 6% to 8.5% of those were observed once. The top ten hold 8.4% of the sample.

Overall results and qualifications from the work: A positive correlation was found between the number of PT1 expanded TCRs and patch test score, with significance reached at thresholds 8, 16 and 32 but not 4. Repeated subsampling changed both the strength of the expansion versus patch-test correlation and the threshold at which that correlation became significant. DPC sensitization did not change how many TCRs were above 1 in 1000 frequency, and no evidence was found of alterations in global repertoire structure. Significantly more large CDR3 similarity clusters were formed by expanded TCRs than by pre-sensitization or healthy control sets, consistent with antigen-driven responses. Because every patient had alopecia, a presumed autoimmune disease, the patients' immune response might differ from that of healthy individuals.

Inclusive of the bounding cysteine and phenylalanine, the CDR3 is 16 residues long. The read is trimmed to its CDR3 DNA, 48 bases read in frame from base 1. V and J lose 3 bases and 6 bases, and a span of 20 bases separates them. From the germline V gene, CDR1 is LGHNA and CDR2 is YSLEER. Comment on this clonotype: Its antigen remains undetermined. Base-call qualities are not available, and no considerably larger clone is one nucleotide away.

This TCR came from a woman younger than 30 with alopecia areata. Some clones in this sample may be carry-over from other donors' samples. The specimen was whole blood, collected in connection with sensitization to the hapten diphenylcyclopropenone (DPC). The chain joins TRBV4-3 to TRBJ1-1; TRBD1 might be the D gene, on 5 matching bases. The CDR3 here reads CASSHHWDSRAPEAFF. In nucleotides, the sequence is TGCGCCAGCAGCCATCACTGGGACTCTAGGGCGCCTGAAGCTTTCTTT.